This T cell receptor (beta chain) derives from a study of blood T cell repertoires in COVID-19. V was pared by 1 base and J by 12 bases, with 6 bases of the junction left unmatched. Germline V lookup: CDR1 SGHAT, CDR2 FQNNGV. This CDR3 spans 14 amino acids. In the authors' methods: Cell counts per sample came from amplifying reference gene primers. TCRdb's copy holds only in-frame clones and misses some; the assay was immunoSEQ multiplex PCR. Clonal size and the V and J genes are those of that table, whereas D and trimming came from the DNA. The sample has tens of thousands of clones; 87% are singletons.

The V and J genes are TRBV11-2 and TRBJ1-1, with TRBD1 identical over 12 bases. Input material: peripheral blood. The TCR originated in a woman at least 80 years old with COVID-19, enrolled during active disease. CDR3 amino acids: CASSLGAGQGASFF. In DNA, the CDR3 is TGTGCCAGCAGCTTAGGGGCGGGACAGGGGGCTTCTTTCTTT.